These T cell receptor beta chains were read from a single sample in a study of vaccination and CD4 T cells after COVID-19. TCRdb re-derived calls from the PCR reads in MiXCR, one entry per CDR3 protein. The repertoire consists of about 18,000 distinct CDR3 sequences, with roughly 49% occurring once and the leading ten covering about 15%. These receptors lack a known antigen. This specimen was CD4+ T cells from blood, cultured in vitro, taken before SARS-CoV-2 vaccination. Receptors originate from a human donor who had recovered from COVID-19. Both conserved end residues are part of each CDR3. Fields, in order: V gene, J gene, D gene, CDR3 protein. A D gene is named only where the DNA matches it firmly.

>TRBV5-1|TRBJ2-7|-
CASSFVYSYEQYF
>TRBV29-1|TRBJ2-2|TRBD2
CSGRLAGGPNTGELFF
>TRBV28|TRBJ1-1|-
CASSPGTLTFTEAFF
>TRBV12-3/TRBV12-4|TRBJ2-5|-
CASTTQRETQYF
>TRBV7-2|TRBJ2-4|-
CASSLGGADKNIQYF
>TRBV6-2/TRBV6-3|TRBJ2-5|-
CASSYDRVLETQYF
>TRBV4-1|TRBJ2-2|TRBD1
CASSRQGTGELFF
>TRBV10-3|TRBJ2-5|-
CAISELPQAGETQYF
>TRBV27|TRBJ1-6|-
CASSLFDGALHF
>TRBV19|TRBJ2-3|-
CASSMGTVDTDTQYF
>TRBV7-9|TRBJ2-7|TRBD2
CASSLQLPSGSVYEQYF
>TRBV7-9|TRBJ1-1|-
CASSLPRGQVRTEAFF
>TRBV12-3/TRBV12-4|TRBJ1-5|-
CASSLRGSGNQPQHF
>TRBV19|TRBJ2-2|-
CASRTGAGELFF
>TRBV11-3|TRBJ2-1|-
CASSLRRDAPDNEQFF
>TRBV11-2|TRBJ2-3|-
CASSLAAGPTDTQYF
>TRBV6-8|TRBJ2-7|-
CASSSDGTYEQYF
>TRBV19|TRBJ1-1|TRBD1
CASNPRQGWNTEAFF
>TRBV20-1|TRBJ1-2|TRBD1
CSAGRQGGYGYTF
>TRBV20-1|TRBJ1-1|TRBD1
CSATPTGGAEAFF
>TRBV11-2|TRBJ2-7|TRBD1
CASSITGVSYEQYF
>TRBV7-2|TRBJ2-4|TRBD2
CASSLRGLVVRAKNIQYF
>TRBV19|TRBJ2-7|TRBD2
CASSVFPAGDQYEQYF
>TRBV7-3|TRBJ2-1|TRBD2
CASALREGSYNEQFF
>TRBV12-3/TRBV12-4|TRBJ2-2|-
CAGSYWTVNTGELFF
>TRBV11-2|TRBJ1-1|-
CASSLRANTEAFF
>TRBV6-5|TRBJ2-7|-
CASSYEGYQGSEQYF
>TRBV6-2/TRBV6-3|TRBJ2-7|TRBD1
CASTLTGGREQYF
>TRBV7-2|TRBJ1-5|-
CASSLVRDQPQHF
>TRBV5-4|TRBJ1-6|-
CASSRGSSYNSPLHF
>TRBV19|TRBJ1-1|TRBD1
CASSVDRGRNAFF
>TRBV11-3|TRBJ2-7|-
CASSLTNEQYF
>TRBV5-4|TRBJ2-3|-
CASSPLGGGGTDTQYF
>TRBV2|TRBJ1-5|-
CASSEVYQNQPQHF
>TRBV28|TRBJ2-6|-
CASSFISFGYGANVLTF
>TRBV7-2|TRBJ2-1|-
CASSLIEFNEQFF
>TRBV20-1|TRBJ1-1|-
CSARDHLNTEAFF
>TRBV27|TRBJ1-1|TRBD1
CASSFSGRGLEGTEAFF
>TRBV7-2|TRBJ2-6|-
CASSLRGWGANVLTF
>TRBV7-3|TRBJ1-2|TRBD1
CASSQGQGIHGYTF